The 18 T cell receptor beta chains presented below share a single source sample, sequenced in a study of spatial heterogeneity in lung cancer. Time point noted: blood at routine non-recurrence follow-up after resection. TCRdb independently ran MiXCR on the 5' RACE reads; one entry per CDR3 protein. The sample comprises 110,000 or so distinct CDR3 sequences, under 14% of which are singletons, and roughly 24% rests with the top ten. The sequencing used PBMCs, collected at follow-up. These receptors all stem from a female donor with early-stage non-small cell lung cancer.

Concerning this clonotype: A read error may be the cause here, since a much bigger clone is one base away. The V gene is TRBV18, the J gene TRBJ1-5; maybe TRBD1 (5 bases). CDR1 KGHSH and CDR2 LQKENI come from the germline V gene. This CDR3 spans 13 amino acids. The CDR3 DNA follows: TGTGCCAGCTCACCGGGGCTAAGTCAGCACCAGCATTTT. Its protein is CASSPGLSQHQHF.

This clonotype was observed many times. V is TRBV21-1 and J is TRBJ2-7; TRBD2 is taken as the D call from the table, unchecked against the DNA. TRBV21-1 counts as a pseudogene. This CDR3 spans 12 amino acids. In DNA, the CDR3 is TGTGCCAGCAGCATGCCGGGAGGGGAGCAGTACGTC. Its translation: CASSMPGGEQYV.

This clonotype turned up a few times. The chain is built from TRBV12-3 or TRBV12-4 and TRBJ2-1; D is undetermined. V was clipped by 2 bases and J by 7 bases, with 3 bases between them. This CDR3 comprises 11 residues. CDR3 region: CASSLMNEQFF. The CDR3 DNA is TGTGCCAGCAGTTTAATGAATGAGCAGTTCTTC.

The sample holds a few counts of this clonotype. The chain is built from TRBV7-9 and TRBJ1-5; D may be TRBD1 (6 bases). This CDR3 region has 15 residues. Trimming pared 5 bases from V and 6 bases from J, leaving 17 bases between. Germline CDR1 and CDR2: SEHNR and FQNEAQ (reference sequence). This chain's CDR3 is CASSPHDRPGQPQHF. The CDR3 DNA reads as TGTGCCAGCAGCCCCCATGACAGGCCGGGTCAGCCCCAGCATTTT. Full variable domain (remainder filled in from reference TRBV7-9 and TRBJ1-5): DTGVSQNPRHKITKRGQNVTFRCDPISEHNRLYWYRQTLGQGPEFLTYFQNEAQLEKSRLLSDRFSAERPKGSFSTLEIQRTEQGDSAMYLCASSPHDRPGQPQHFGDGTRLSIL.

This sequence joins TRBV27 and TRBJ2-6, with TRBD2 identical over 7 bases. The length of the CDR3 is 17 residues. Germline CDR1 and CDR2: MNHEY and SMNVEV (reference sequence). J gave up 0 bases and V 10 bases, and 12 bases lay outside the gene matches. The CDR3, as DNA: TGTGCCACGGCGGACGGGGGGAGGGTCTCTGGGGCCAACGTCCTGACTTTC. Translated: CATADGGRVSGANVLTF.

The chain employs TRBV29-1 and TRBJ2-3, with 8 bases identical to TRBD2. The CDR3 has 14 residues. Germline V gene sequence: CDR1 SQVTM, CDR2 ANQGSEA. Losses at the gene ends were 7 bases for V and 2 bases for J; bases not matched to a gene: 8. The CDR3 spells CSATSGRPTDTQYF. The CDR3 DNA follows: TGCAGCGCCACTAGCGGACGACCCACAGATACGCAGTATTTT.

This clonotype has a handful of counts. The V and J genes are TRBV29-1 and TRBJ1-1; 7 positions match TRBD1. The junction had 7 bases not matched to a gene; V was cut back by 7 bases and J by 2 bases. The CDR3 sequence is 13 residues long. CDR1 SQVTM and CDR2 ANQGSEA come from the germline V gene. CDR3 DNA: TGCAGCGCCGCCGGACAGGAAAACACTGAAGCTTTCTTT. It translates to CSAAGQENTEAFF.

This clonotype was counted between two and nine times. The chain joins TRBV6-4 to TRBJ1-1; the match to TRBD1 covers 10 bases. Germline values: CDR1 MRHNA, CDR2 SNTAGT. The CDR3 sequence is 14 residues long. V trimming: 10 bases; J trimming: 6 bases; junction bases outside the gene matches: 11. The CDR3 DNA reads TGTGCCACAAGACAGGGGGCAAGAAACGCTGAAGCTTTCTTT. This sequence encodes CATRQGARNAEAFF.

This chain joins TRBV19 and TRBJ2-1; D not certain. The ends were cut back, 5 bases at V and 0 bases at J, with 11 bases in the middle. Germline CDR1 reads LNHDA; CDR2 reads SQIVND (reference sequence). This CDR3 comprises 15 residues. CDR3 sequence: CASSVGRSSYNEQFF. CDR3 nucleotides: TGTGCCAGTAGTGTCGGGCGGAGCTCCTACAATGAGCAGTTCTTC.

This clonotype was detected a few times. The chain couples TRBV30 to TRBJ2-1; D gene ambiguous. The V and J ends lost 4 bases and 0 bases respectively, with 19 bases between them. Germline lookup yields CDR1 GTSNPN and CDR2 SVGIG (reference sequence). This CDR3 is 17 amino acids long. The CDR3: CAWTPSRTASSYNEQFF. CDR3 nucleotide sequence: TGTGCCTGGACCCCAAGTCGCACTGCGAGCTCCTACAATGAGCAGTTCTTC.

This clonotype was counted only a few times. The rearrangement joins TRBV5-4 to TRBJ2-1, with no clear D. Deletions cut 0 bases from V and 12 bases from J, with 10 bases between. The CDR3 is 12 amino acids. Germline-derived CDR1 and CDR2 are SGHNT and YYREEE (reference sequence). The CDR3 is CASSLGRNGQFF. For the CDR3, the DNA is TGTGCCAGCAGCTTGGGTAGGAACGGGCAGTTCTTC.

This chain connects TRBV27 to TRBJ1-2, with 8 bases fitting TRBD1. V shed 3 bases, J shed 2 bases, and the junction held 8 bases outside the gene matches. The CDR3 extends over 16 amino acids. Germline V lookup: CDR1 MNHEY, CDR2 SMNVEV (reference sequence). The CDR3 DNA reads as TGTGCCAGCAGTTTTGTTGGCAGGGGGCGCAACTATGGCTACACCTTC. It translates to CASSFVGRGRNYGYTF.

In its sample, this clonotype was seen a few times. The rearrangement joins TRBV7-9 to TRBJ2-1, with D hard to call. The V gene's germline CDR1 is SEHNR and CDR2 FQNEAQ (reference sequence). Trimming cost V 4 bases and J 5 bases, with 9 bases left between them. This CDR3 is built from 13 residues. CDR3 bases: TGTGCCAGCAGCTCGTACTCTAACAATGAGCAGTTCTTC. Amino acids: CASSSYSNNEQFF.

Ten or more counts support this clonotype. V and J are TRBV5-1 and TRBJ1-1; possibly TRBD1 for D (6 bases). CDR3 size: 14 residues. Trimming left V 1 base short and J 1 base short, with 8 bases between. Germline V gene sequence: CDR1 SGHRS, CDR2 YFSETQ. The CDR3 loop is CASSLWDTNTEAFF. The CDR3, as DNA: TGCGCCAGCAGCTTGTGGGACACGAACACTGAAGCTTTCTTT.

The chain joins TRBV28 to TRBJ1-5; D perhaps matches TRBD1 (5 bases). The germline V gene encodes CDR1 MDHEN and CDR2 SYDVKM. Trimming pared 7 bases from V and 3 bases from J, leaving 16 bases between. The CDR3 is made up of 15 amino acids. The CDR3 protein is CASMGWGSNNQPQHF. The CDR3 coding sequence is TGTGCCAGCATGGGCTGGGGCAGCAACAATCAGCCCCAGCATTTT.

The gene calls are TRBV7-3 and TRBJ2-5, with D perhaps TRBD2 (5 bases). V lost 2 bases and J 4 bases, leaving 14 bases between the germline ends. Germline loops: CDR1 SGHTA, CDR2 FQGTGA. This CDR3 has 15 amino acids. CDR3 in amino acids: CASSLGLAPSETQYF. DNA of the CDR3: TGTGCCAGCAGCTTAGGTCTAGCCCCATCAGAGACCCAGTACTTC.

This clonotype is a singleton in its sample. The V call is TRBV19, the J call TRBJ2-1; 8 nucleotides align to TRBD1. V was clipped by 5 bases and J by 3 bases; unmatched bases: 6. Germline V gene sequence: CDR1 LNHDA, CDR2 SQIVND (reference sequence). The CDR3 is made up of 15 amino acids. The CDR3 protein is CASSGRTGYYNEQFF. The CDR3 DNA sequence: TGTGCCAGTAGTGGCAGGACAGGGTACTACAATGAGCAGTTCTTC.

Only a few counts were recorded for this clonotype. The chain couples TRBV6-2 or TRBV6-3 to TRBJ2-2, with 11 positions matching TRBD2. The germline CDR1 and CDR2 sequences are MNHEY and SVGEGT. The CDR3 runs 13 residues. V gave up 8 bases and J gave up 7 bases; unmatched junction bases: 3. CDR3 sequence reads: CASRGTSGGELFF. The CDR3 bases are TGTGCCAGCCGCGGGACTAGCGGCGGGGAGCTGTTTTTT.